This T cell receptor beta chain was obtained from a study of blood T cell repertoires in COVID-19. Background on the study: COVID-19 samples collected from the United States, Italy and Spain covered acute and convalescent phases. T cells, B-cell-depleted T cells, or PBMCs provided the cDNA or gDNA that served as material.

Per the original methods: Reference gene primer amplification gave estimated nucleated cell counts. Using immunoSEQ multiplex PCR, the repertoire was profiled, and TCRdb retains in-frame clones only, with some absent. That table furnishes V, J and clone size, whereas the DNA furnished D and trimming. The sample yields fewer than 110,000 clones, about 87% seen once. The germline V gene encodes CDR1 SQVTM and CDR2 ANQGSEA. This CDR3 has 13 residues. V lost 7 bases to trimming and J lost 4 bases, with 13 bases between them. This sequence was found in a human donor in a cohort sampled during active or convalescent COVID-19. The material sequenced was peripheral blood. The rearrangement uses TRBV29-1 and TRBJ2-2, with D perhaps TRBD2 (6 bases). The CDR3 loop is CSARVGGTGELFF. CDR3 nucleotide sequence: TGCAGCGCCAGAGTGGGAGGCACCGGGGAGCTGTTTTTT.